The source of this T cell receptor beta chain is a study of blood T cell repertoires in COVID-19. For the study at large: Acute and convalescent COVID-19 samples came from the United States, Italy and Spain. In each case, the material was cDNA or gDNA derived from T cells, B-cell-depleted T cells, or PBMCs.

Germline CDR1 is SGHTA and CDR2 is FQGNSA. Trimming took 5 bases from V and 4 from J; bases not matched to a gene: 5. The CDR3 covers 14 residues. In the original workflow: Reference gene primer amplification yielded estimated nucleated cell counts. The method was immunoSEQ multiplex PCR; TCRdb's version includes in-frame clones alone and lacks a portion of them. V, J and clone size were drawn from that table, and D and trimming were deduced from the DNA. The sample has 50,000 to 75,000 clones, about nine tenths seen once. The source of this sequence is a human donor in a cohort sampled during active COVID-19. The gene calls are TRBV7-2 and TRBJ2-3, with TRBD2 matching over 8 bases. Specimen: peripheral blood. The CDR3 nucleotides read TGTGCCAGCAGCCTGGGACTAGTAGCAGATACGCAGTATTTT. Amino acid sequence: CASSLGLVADTQYF.